The text below deals with one TCR beta chain. This entry belongs to a study of blood T cells in healthy people across ages. Next came a second PCR, run for roughly 6 to 11 cycles, which used a sample-barcoded 5' primer along with a J-beta primer mix. TCRdb analysed the 5' RACE reads with MiXCR anew, one entry per CDR3 protein. The data hold about 800,000 distinct CDR3 sequences, with over 45% observed a single time. The origin of this receptor is a man younger than 45 in good health. The specimen sequenced was blood.

As DNA, the CDR3 is TGTGCCAGCAGCAGTATGGAGGGCTATGGCTACACCTTC. Residues: CASSSMEGYGYTF. The chain couples TRBV7-2 to TRBJ1-2; no definite D call. CDR1 is SGHTA, CDR2 FQGNSA, per germline. V was clipped by 5 bases and J by 4 bases, with 11 bases between them. This CDR3 has 13 residues.